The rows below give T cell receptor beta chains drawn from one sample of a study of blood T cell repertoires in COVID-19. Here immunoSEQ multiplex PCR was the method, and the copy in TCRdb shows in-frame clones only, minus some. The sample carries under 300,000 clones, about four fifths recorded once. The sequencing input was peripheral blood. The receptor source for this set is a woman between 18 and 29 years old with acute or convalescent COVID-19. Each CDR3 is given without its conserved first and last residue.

ASSMDGTSGINEQF	TRBJ2-1	TRBV19
ASSADSYTGELF	TRBJ2-2	TRBV13
ASSLLDRGKLF	TRBJ1-4	TRBV7-2
ASSRGLAVAYEQY	TRBJ2-7	TRBV7-2
AISESNDMVLTGELF	TRBJ2-2	TRBV10-3
ASSVGGTGVGEQY	TRBJ2-7	TRBV9
ASSLKGQGADQPQH	TRBJ1-5	TRBV7-9
ASSPLGGDYGYT	TRBJ1-2	TRBV5-6
ASSQDLGGARSKEF	TRBJ2-1	TRBV4-3
AISQRDLSYNEQF	TRBJ2-1	TRBV10-3
ASSSDRHSNQPQH	TRBJ1-5	TRBV2
ASSSMGSGSGEQY	TRBJ2-7	TRBV7-2
AGQPQGRSGYT	TRBJ1-2	TRBV12-3/TRBV12-4
ASSATGGSSQPQH	TRBJ1-5	TRBV7-9
ASIGTTGNTIY	TRBJ1-3	TRBV19
ASSRGGGPDPYEQY	TRBJ2-7	TRBV11-2
ASSMTSGTTEQY	TRBJ2-7	TRBV19
ASSSPGGPFNEQF	TRBJ2-1	TRBV7-9
ASSQEGGQPQH	TRBJ1-5	TRBV3-1/TRBV3-2
ASSIAWTSGRTTDTQY	TRBJ2-3	TRBV19
ASGTGPYEQY	TRBJ2-7	TRBV28
ASSQRSSGRETQY	TRBJ2-5	TRBV4-2
ASSPAAGVLYEQY	TRBJ2-7	TRBV18
ASSQTGGGVADTQY	TRBJ2-3	TRBV2
ASSRDLGYT	TRBJ1-2	TRBV19
SVVSTETGELF	TRBJ2-2	TRBV29-1
SVDVGVTADTQY	TRBJ2-3	TRBV29-1
ASSTAGTSGRVTQY	TRBJ2-3	TRBV7-2
ATSRAPLAGQYNEQF	TRBJ2-1	TRBV15
ASSLRQATYEQY	TRBJ2-7	TRBV7-2
ASSWTQGARNGYT	TRBJ1-2	TRBV6-5
ASSLRPGNTGELF	TRBJ2-2	TRBV27
ASSPLNYGYT	TRBJ1-2	TRBV7-8
ASSLRGGELF	TRBJ2-2	TRBV3-1/TRBV3-2